Below are 11 T cell receptor beta chains sequenced from a single sample in a study of PD-L1 blockade in urothelial cancer. TCRdb's copy holds only in-frame clones and misses some; the assay was immunoSEQ multiplex PCR. The table has more than 35,000 clones, roughly 78% seen once; the top ten hold under 15%. Time point specified: peripheral blood 6 weeks after treatment start. Sequences were derived from PBMCs, sampled around atezolizumab (anti-PD-L1) treatment. These receptors were obtained from a man aged 60-69 years with urothelial cancer.

V gene TRBV28 combines with J gene TRBJ1-4; D call uncertain. Germline V gene lookup returns CDR1 MDHEN and CDR2 SYDVKM. The CDR3 spans 14 residues. Trimming removed 7 bases from V and 6 bases from J, with 15 bases in between. CDR3 coding DNA: TGTGCCAGCACTAATCCAATCTCTTATGAAAAACTGTTTTTT. As protein: CASTNPISYEKLFF.

This chain joins TRBV11-3 and TRBJ2-7; 10 positions agree with TRBD1. J was trimmed by 5 bases and V by 0 bases; bases with no gene match: 4. The CDR3 is made up of 15 amino acids. Germline V gene lookup returns CDR1 SGHNT and CDR2 YENEEA. CDR3 in DNA: TGTGCCAGCAGCTTAGAGGGACAGGGGACCCACGAGCAGTACTTC. Residues: CASSLEGQGTHEQYF.

The chain is built from TRBV19 and TRBJ2-5; 14 bases are a match to TRBD2. The length of the CDR3 is 16 residues. Germline V lookup: CDR1 LNHDA, CDR2 SQIVND (reference sequence). V lost 5 bases to trimming and J lost 4 bases; unmatched junction nucleotides: 6. The CDR3 region has the DNA TGTGCCAGTAGTTCCGGACTAGCGGGAGGATTAGAGACCCAGTACTTC. It is translated as CASSSGLAGGLETQYF.

V is TRBV19 and J is TRBJ2-7; 7 positions match TRBD2. The CDR3 covers 14 residues. Germline V gene sequence: CDR1 LNHDA, CDR2 SQIVND (reference sequence). The J segment lost 3 bases and the V segment lost 6 bases, leaving 8 bases of the junction unmatched. The CDR3, as DNA: TGTGCCAGTAGCCCTCGGGGGGTAATCTACGAGCAGTACTTC. It encodes CASSPRGVIYEQYF.

CDR3 amino acids: CASRVGQGIGGELFF. The CDR3 coding sequence is TGTGCCAGTAGGGTAGGACAGGGGATTGGCGGGGAGCTGTTTTTT. The V gene is TRBV19, the J gene TRBJ2-2; 9 bases agree with TRBD1. V shed 6 bases, J shed 7 bases, and the junction held 9 bases outside the gene matches. CDR1 LNHDA and CDR2 SQIVND come from the germline V gene (reference sequence). This CDR3 comprises 15 residues.

The chain couples TRBV7-2 to TRBJ2-3; 11 nucleotides line up with TRBD2. Germline V CDR1 and CDR2: SGHTA, FQGNSA. This CDR3 is 17 amino acids long. After removal of 1 base from V and 6 bases from J, the junction contained 9 bases not matched to a gene. The CDR3, as DNA: TGTGCCAGCAGCTTAGATGCTAGCGGGGGGTCCTGGGATACGCAGTATTTT. Protein: CASSLDASGGSWDTQYF.

The chain links TRBV30 to TRBJ2-6; possibly TRBD1 for D (5 bases). CDR3 length: 15 amino acids. Between the trimmed V and J ends, which lost 0 bases and 10 bases, there was a span of 16 bases. Germline-derived CDR1 and CDR2 are GTSNPN and SVGIG (reference sequence). This CDR3 reads CAWSVNPRDFNVLTF. The CDR3 DNA sequence: TGTGCCTGGAGTGTAAACCCCAGGGATTTTAACGTCCTGACTTTC. Looking up the rest from reference TRBV30 and TRBJ2-6 gives the full variable domain: SQTIHQWPATLVQPVGSPLSLECTVEGTSNPNLYWYRQAAGRGLQLLFYSVGIGQISSEVPQNLSASRPQDRQFILSSKKLLLSDSGFYLCAWSVNPRDFNVLTFGAGSRLTVL.

J is TRBJ2-6 and V is TRBV9, with a weak D call TRBD2 (6 bases). This CDR3 is built from 14 residues. Trimming cost V 3 bases and J 8 bases, with 12 bases left between them. In germline, CDR1 is SGDLS, CDR2 YYNGEE. In DNA, the CDR3 is TGTGCCAGCAGCGACCCGGCGGGGACCAACGTCCTGACTTTC. It is translated as CASSDPAGTNVLTF.

The V call is TRBV10-3, the J call TRBJ2-7; TRBD1 matches at 8 bases. The CDR3 is 15 amino acids. Trimming cost V 4 bases and J 2 bases; bases outside gene matches: 7. CDR1 and CDR2 from the germline V gene are ENHRY and SYGVKD. The CDR3 here is CAISVGGQVPYEQYF. The CDR3 region has the DNA TGTGCCATCAGTGTAGGGGGACAGGTCCCCTACGAGCAGTACTTC.

This clone was seen more than once but under ten times. V usage is TRBV19 and J usage is TRBJ1-5; TRBD1 matches 11 bases. The CDR3 runs 17 residues. V lost 10 bases to trimming and J lost 0 bases; unmatched junction nucleotides: 11. Germline V lookup: CDR1 LNHDA, CDR2 SQIVND (reference sequence). The CDR3 bases are TGTGCCACCAATCAGGGACAGGGGGTCCCTAGCAATCAGCCCCAGCATTTT. Amino acids: CATNQGQGVPSNQPQHF.

The V and J genes are TRBV10-3 and TRBJ2-7; 9 nucleotides line up with TRBD2. Trimming removed 2 bases from V and 5 bases from J; junction bases left unmatched: 10. Per germline, CDR1 ENHRY and CDR2 SYGVKD. The CDR3 loop spans 16 amino acids. The CDR3 DNA sequence: TGTGCCATCAGTGAGGTGGGGCGGGAGGGATCCGACGAGCAGTACTTC. Translated, it gives CAISEVGREGSDEQYF.